Given below is one TCR beta chain in context. Patients from Seattle were sampled longitudinally, starting during active infection. This sample is drawn from a study of blood T cell repertoires in COVID-19. Study as a whole: Donors in the United States, Italy and Spain gave samples during acute or convalescent COVID-19. Nucleic acid was either cDNA or gDNA, and it came from T cells, B-cell-depleted T cells, or PBMCs.

Germline assignment: CDR1 SGDLS and CDR2 YYNGEE. The CDR3 extends over 17 amino acids. V was pared by 0 bases and J by 2 bases, with 12 bases between. Assay used: immunoSEQ multiplex PCR; TCRdb lists only in-frame clones, some missing. The sample carries some 300,000 clones, nearly 90% recorded once. This clonotype originated in a woman aged 30 to 39 with COVID-19, enrolled during active disease. This sequence joins TRBV9 and TRBJ2-6, with D possibly TRBD1 on 5 matching bases. Material for sequencing was peripheral blood. The CDR3 DNA follows: TGTGCCAGCAGCGTAGTAACCCAAGGGGCTGGGGCCAACGTCCTGACTTTC. It encodes CASSVVTQGAGANVLTF.